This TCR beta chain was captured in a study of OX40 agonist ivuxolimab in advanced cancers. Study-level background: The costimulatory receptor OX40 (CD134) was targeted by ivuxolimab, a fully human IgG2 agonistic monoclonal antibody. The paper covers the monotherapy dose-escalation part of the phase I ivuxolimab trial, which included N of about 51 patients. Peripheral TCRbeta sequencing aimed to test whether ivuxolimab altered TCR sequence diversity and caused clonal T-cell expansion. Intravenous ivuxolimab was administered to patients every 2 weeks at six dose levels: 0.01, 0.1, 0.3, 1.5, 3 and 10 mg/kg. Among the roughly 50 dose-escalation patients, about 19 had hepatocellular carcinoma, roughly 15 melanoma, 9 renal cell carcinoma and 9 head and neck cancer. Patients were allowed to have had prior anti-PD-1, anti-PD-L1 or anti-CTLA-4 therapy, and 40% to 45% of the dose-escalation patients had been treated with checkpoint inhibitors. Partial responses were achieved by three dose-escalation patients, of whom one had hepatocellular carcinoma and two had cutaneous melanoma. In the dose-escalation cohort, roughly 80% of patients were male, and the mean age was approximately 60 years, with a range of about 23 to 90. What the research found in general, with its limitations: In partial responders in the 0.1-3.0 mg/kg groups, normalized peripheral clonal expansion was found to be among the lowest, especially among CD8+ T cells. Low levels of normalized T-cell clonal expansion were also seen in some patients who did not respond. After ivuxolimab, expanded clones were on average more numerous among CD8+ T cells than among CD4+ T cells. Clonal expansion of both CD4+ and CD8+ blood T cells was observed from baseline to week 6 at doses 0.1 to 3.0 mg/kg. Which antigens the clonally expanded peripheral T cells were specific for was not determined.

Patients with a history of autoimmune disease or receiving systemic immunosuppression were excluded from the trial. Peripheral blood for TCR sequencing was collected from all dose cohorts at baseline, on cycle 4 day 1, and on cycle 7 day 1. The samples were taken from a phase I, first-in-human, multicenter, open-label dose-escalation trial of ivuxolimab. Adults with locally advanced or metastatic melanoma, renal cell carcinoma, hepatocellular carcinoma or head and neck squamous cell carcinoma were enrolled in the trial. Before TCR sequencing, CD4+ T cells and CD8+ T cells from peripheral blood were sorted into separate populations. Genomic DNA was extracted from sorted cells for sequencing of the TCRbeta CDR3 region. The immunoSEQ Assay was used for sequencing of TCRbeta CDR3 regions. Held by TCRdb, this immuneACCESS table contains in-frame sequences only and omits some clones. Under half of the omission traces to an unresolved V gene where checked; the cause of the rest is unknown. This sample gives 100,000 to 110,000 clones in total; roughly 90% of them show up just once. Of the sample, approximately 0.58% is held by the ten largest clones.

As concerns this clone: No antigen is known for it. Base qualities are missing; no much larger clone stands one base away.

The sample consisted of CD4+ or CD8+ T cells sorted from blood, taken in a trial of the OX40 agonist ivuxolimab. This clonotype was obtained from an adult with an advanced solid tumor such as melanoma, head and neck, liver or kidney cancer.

The CDR3 region has the sequence CASSPGGGESYEQYF. The DNA reads as follows: TGCGCCAGCAGCCCTGGCGGGGGTGAATCCTACGAGCAGTACTTC. Rearrangement joined TRBV5-1 to TRBJ2-7, and 7 junctional nucleotides match TRBD2. From the cysteine through the phenylalanine, the CDR3 covers 15 amino acids. This entry keeps only the CDR3 DNA: 45 bases, framed from base 1. Ends trimmed: V by 4 bases, J by 1 base; bases unmatched to a gene: 8. As encoded in the germline V gene, CDR1 is SGHRS while CDR2 is YFSETQ.